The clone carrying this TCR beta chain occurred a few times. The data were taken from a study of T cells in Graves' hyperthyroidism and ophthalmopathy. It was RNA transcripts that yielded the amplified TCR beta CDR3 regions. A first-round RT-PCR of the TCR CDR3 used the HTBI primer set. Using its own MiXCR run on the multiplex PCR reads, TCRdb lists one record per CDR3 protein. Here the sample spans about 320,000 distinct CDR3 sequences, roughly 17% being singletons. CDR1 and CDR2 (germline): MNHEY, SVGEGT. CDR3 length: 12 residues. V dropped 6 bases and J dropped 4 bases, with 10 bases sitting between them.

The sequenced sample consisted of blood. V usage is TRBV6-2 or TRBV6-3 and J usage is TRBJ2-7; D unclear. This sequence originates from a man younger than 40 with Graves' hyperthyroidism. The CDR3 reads CASSLQRYEQYF. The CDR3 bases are TGTGCCAGCAGCCTCCAAAGGTACGAGCAGTACTTC.